Here is one TCR beta chain with its context. The repertoire was sequenced with immunoSEQ multiplex PCR; TCRdb's copy has only in-frame clones and lacks some. The sample holds 35,000 to 45,000 clones; roughly nine tenths are singletons and the top ten take roughly 0.39%. The sample is drawn from a study of blood T cell repertoires in COVID-19. The CDR3 spans 15 residues. The ends were cut back, 2 bases at V and 0 bases at J, with 10 bases in the middle. Germline assignment: CDR1 SSHAT and CDR2 FNYEAQ (reference sequence). The sequenced sample was peripheral blood. This TCR was sampled from a human donor in a cohort sampled during active COVID-19. This chain links TRBV7-7 with TRBJ2-5; D gene ambiguous. The CDR3 reads CASSLSGRYQETQYF. The CDR3, as DNA: TGTGCCAGCAGCTTAAGTGGCAGGTACCAAGAGACCCAGTACTTC.